These 26 T cell receptor beta chains were all obtained from the same sample, sequenced in a study of tumor-infiltrating lymphocytes in primary liver carcinoma (dated by TCRdb to the late 2010s). Sequencing was carried out with an Illumina HiSeq 2500. A constant-region primer and ProtoScript II reverse transcriptase were used to reverse-transcribe TCRbeta-specific cDNA from roughly 480 ng total RNA. TCRbeta libraries were built with three nested multiplex PCR rounds, a slightly modified ARM-PCR procedure. The first two PCR rounds used multiplex TRBV1-TRBV30 forward primers with a Cbeta reverse primer, each for about 11 cycles. TCRdb trimmed the raw reads at Q25, called clones with MiXCR and kept productive beta chains. Rows are unified per CDR3 protein, each entry keeping the most common DNA and genes. This sample holds about 200,000 distinct CDR3 sequences; roughly two thirds were observed only once. The ten biggest clones cover roughly 6.8% of the sample.

TRIzol reagent was used to extract blood RNA from unsorted whole blood, while the DNeasy Blood & Tissue kit provided the germline DNA. Material for sequencing was peripheral blood. The receptors derive from a woman in her sixties or seventies with primary liver carcinoma and hepatitis B virus infection.

The chain employs TRBV6-6 and TRBJ2-7; D not certain. The CDR3 covers 12 residues. The germline V and J ends were trimmed by 5 bases and 6 bases, with 11 bases remaining between them. The germline CDR1 and CDR2 sequences are MNHNY and SVGAGI (reference sequence). CDR3 coding DNA: TGTGCCAGCAGTCGTACCCTAGGCGAGCAGTACTTC. As protein: CASSRTLGEQYF.

The table lists this clonotype with many counts. The V call is TRBV6-1, the J call TRBJ2-3; no clear D gene. Trimming removed 2 bases from V and 0 bases from J, with 6 bases in between. This CDR3 region has 14 residues. Per germline, CDR1 MNHNS and CDR2 SASEGT. The CDR3 nucleotides read TGTGCCAGCAGTGAACTGGGGAGCACAGATACGCAGTATTTT. It encodes CASSELGSTDTQYF.

The V and J genes are TRBV5-1 and TRBJ1-1, with D maybe TRBD1 (6 bases). Germline CDR1 and CDR2: SGHRS and YFSETQ. Deletions cut 0 bases from V and 3 bases from J, with 18 bases between. This CDR3 spans 17 amino acids. Here the CDR3 DNA reads TGCGCCAGCAGCTTGGCCCCTCGGGGGCGAGGGGACACTGAAGCTTTCTTT. The encoded protein is CASSLAPRGRGDTEAFF.

On this clonotype: Because the CDR3 is missing its conserved closing phenylalanine or tryptophan, this is likely a read error. This rearrangement joins TRBV11-2 to TRBJ2-2; 11 nucleotides line up with TRBD1. The CDR3 spans 15 residues. Germline assignment: CDR1 SGHAT and CDR2 FQNNGV. CDR3 in amino acids: CASRRDRGATVELFS. The CDR3, as DNA: TGTGCCAGCAGACGGGACAGGGGGGCAACCGTGGAGCTGTTTTCT.

Regarding this clonotype: Just one base apart from a much larger clone, this may be a read error. The CDR3 region is CACSLDRASGYKQHF. CDR3 DNA: TGTGCCTGCAGCTTAGATCGGGCTAGCGGCTACAAGCAGCACTTC. The chain recombines TRBV11-3 with TRBJ2-7; 7 bases are a match to TRBD2. The CDR3 is 15 residues long. CDR1 SGHNT and CDR2 YENEEA come from the germline V gene. The full variable domain, in which reference TRBV11-3 and TRBJ2-7 provide the parts outside the CDR3, is EAGVVQSPRYKIIEKKQPVAFWCNPISGHNTLYWYLQNLGQGPELLIRYENEEAVDDSQLPKDRFSAERLKGVDSTLKIQPAELGDSAVYLCACSLDRASGYKQHFGPGTRLTVT.

This clonotype has just one count. Germline is not matched at one junction end, which may reflect a read error. The chain joins TRBV28 to TRBJ2-1; TRBD2 matches at 14 bases. Germline V CDR1 and CDR2: MDHEN, SYDVKM. CDR3 length: 16 residues. CDR3 region: CASILPGLAGVYEQFF. CDR3 nucleotides: TGTGCCAGCATTTTACCGGGACTAGCGGGAGTTTATGAGCAGTTCTTC. Drawing the rest from reference TRBV28 and TRBJ2-1, the complete variable domain is DVKVTQSSRYLVKRTGEKVFLECVQDMDHENMFWYRQDPGLGLRLIYFSYDVKMKEKGDIPEGYSVSREKKERFSLILESASTNQTSMYLCASILPGLAGVYEQFFGPGTRLTVL.

The chain is built from TRBV12-3 or TRBV12-4 and TRBJ2-3; TRBD2 is a possible D gene (6 bases). The CDR3 covers 15 residues. Trimming stripped 2 bases from V and 3 bases from J, with 12 bases between. CDR3 sequence: CASSLRGKETDTQYF. CDR3 DNA sequence: TGTGCCAGCAGTTTACGGGGGAAGGAGACAGATACGCAGTATTTT.

In regard to this clonotype: A read error is likely, as this CDR3 ends without the conserved phenylalanine or tryptophan. The DNA is omitted, as the CDR3 cannot be located on it reliably, and the CDR3 follows TCRdb's listing. The rearrangement joins TRBV7-8 to TRBJ2-1; the table's D call, TRBD2, was not checked against the DNA. Including both end residues, the CDR3 is 14 amino acids long. The V gene's germline CDR1 is SGHVS and CDR2 FQNEAQ. Here the CDR3 reads CASSQRGISNEQVL.

V usage is TRBV25-1 and J usage is TRBJ2-7; a possible D gene is TRBD1 (5 bases). Per germline, CDR1 MGHDK and CDR2 SYGVNS. V lost 5 bases and J lost 4, with 18 bases in between. The length of the CDR3 is 15 residues. The CDR3 DNA reads as TGTGCCAGCAGTCAGGGCCGGGCCTTTGGATACGAGCAGTACTTC. It specifies CASSQGRAFGYEQYF.

CDR3 coding DNA: TGCGCCAGCAGCTTGGAAACTCCGGGACAGGGGTCACCCCTCCACTTT. The encoded protein is CASSLETPGQGSPLHF. The chain uses TRBV5-1 and TRBJ1-6; 10 nucleotides align to TRBD1. The germline V gene has CDR1 SGHRS and CDR2 YFSETQ. CDR3 length equals 16 residues. After removal of 0 bases from V and 10 bases from J, the junction contained 7 bases not matched to a gene.

Points on this clonotype: With a much larger clone just one base away, this may be a read error. The chain has TRBV6-6 and TRBJ1-1, with TRBD1 matching 8 bases. Germline CDR1 is MNHNY and CDR2 is SVGAGI (reference sequence). CDR3 length: 14 residues. This CDR3 is CASSRQGMYTEVFF. The CDR3 DNA reads TGTGCCAGCAGTCGACAGGGGATGTACACTGAAGTTTTCTTT.

Comments on this clonotype: One base away lies a much larger clone, so this may be a sequencing read error. The rearrangement uses TRBV6-2 or TRBV6-3 and TRBJ2-7, with 9 positions matching TRBD2. CDR3 length equals 14 residues. Germline values: CDR1 MNHEY, CDR2 SVGEGT. The CDR3, as DNA: TGTGTCAGCAGTAGACTAGCGGACTCCTACGAGCAGTACTTC. Amino acid sequence: CVSSRLADSYEQYF.

The chain joins TRBV16 to TRBJ2-1; TRBD2 aligns across 12 bases. Germline V gene lookup returns CDR1 KGHSY and CDR2 FQNENV. This CDR3 contains 19 residues. Germline trimming cut 4 bases from V and 7 bases from J; bases unmatched to any gene: 17. The CDR3 DNA sequence: TGTGCCAGCAGCCCGCTGACTAGCGGGAGTTCGTTTGGATCTAATGAGCAGTTCTTC. Amino acid sequence: CASSPLTSGSSFGSNEQFF.

On this clonotype itself: Because it lacks the conserved phenylalanine or tryptophan at the end, this CDR3 is likely a read error. V usage is TRBV4-2 and J usage is TRBJ2-7; 7 nucleotides align to TRBD2. CDR1 and CDR2 (germline): LGHNA, YNFKEQ. The CDR3 length is 15 residues. CDR3 sequence reads: CASSQRSGEAYDQYI. CDR3 sequence (DNA): TGTGCCAGCAGCCAGAGAAGCGGGGAGGCCTACGATCAGTACATC.

This clonotype came up a few times. The rearrangement links TRBV6-1 to TRBJ1-4; unclear D gene. V was pared by 2 bases and J by 0 bases, with 13 bases between. The CDR3 is 17 residues long. Germline V CDR1 and CDR2: MNHNS, SASEGT. The CDR3 is CASSEYGGGTTNEKLFF. DNA of the CDR3: TGTGCCAGCAGTGAATACGGAGGTGGGACAACTAATGAAAAACTGTTTTTT.

A remark on this clonotype: This may stem from a read error, because a much larger clone lies one nucleotide away. V usage is TRBV12-3 or TRBV12-4 and J usage is TRBJ2-1; D may be TRBD2 (6 bases). The V gene lost 5 bases and the J gene lost 9 bases, with 23 bases spanning the gap. CDR3 size: 16 residues. The DNA of the CDR3 is TGTGCCAGCAGTCCCCATGGGATAGCGGTTAACAGTGAGCAGTTCTTC. As protein: CASSPHGIAVNSEQFF.

This rearrangement joins TRBV12-3 or TRBV12-4 to TRBJ2-3; 7 bases map to TRBD2. This CDR3 comprises 16 residues. The junction had 17 bases not matched to a gene; V was cut back by 11 bases and J by 3 bases. The CDR3 region is CAHSFQPGAGTDTQYF. The CDR3 DNA sequence: TGTGCCCACAGTTTTCAGCCGGGAGCGGGGACAGATACGCAGTATTTT.

This clonotype was recorded a few times. The chain employs TRBV30 and TRBJ2-5, with TRBD1 matching 7 bases. This CDR3 region has 14 residues. Germline CDR1 and CDR2: GTSNPN and SVGIG (reference sequence). After removal of 7 bases from V and 5 bases from J, the junction contained 13 bases not matched to a gene. The CDR3 sequence: CAFSRDSLWETQYF. DNA of the CDR3: TGTGCCTTCTCTCGGGACAGTTTGTGGGAGACCCAGTACTTC.

A few counts support this clonotype. The V gene is TRBV4-3, the J gene TRBJ1-2; the D is unclear. CDR3 length: 13 amino acids. The V end lost 0 bases, the J end lost 2 bases, and 4 bases lay between the germline ends. Germline V lookup: CDR1 LGHNA, CDR2 YSLEER. DNA of the CDR3: TGCGCCAGCAGCCAAGAGGGCAACTATGGCTACACCTTC. Its protein product is CASSQEGNYGYTF.

This clonotype was observed a single time. Germline is not matched at one junction end, which may reflect a read error. V gene TRBV29-1 combines with J gene TRBJ1-5; D not certain. This CDR3 is built from 13 residues. Germline loops: CDR1 SQVTM, CDR2 ANQGSEA. This CDR3 is CSVVENSNQPQHF. The CDR3 DNA is TGCAGCGTAGTGGAGAATAGCAATCAACCCCAGCATTTT.

This clonotype came up once. J is TRBJ2-3 and V is TRBV12-3 or TRBV12-4, with 9 bases lining up with TRBD2. V shed 6 bases and J 1 base; nucleotides not matched to a gene: 2. The CDR3 sequence is 14 residues long. CDR3 bases: TGTGCCAGCAGAAGACTAGCGGGCACAGATACGCAGTATTTT. As protein: CASRRLAGTDTQYF.

In its sample, this clonotype was seen a few times. As DNA, the CDR3 is TGTGCCAGCAGTACCCTCAGGGGGCTGGTGGAGACCCAGTACTTC. Its protein product is CASSTLRGLVETQYF. The V call is TRBV28, the J call TRBJ2-5; 8 bases agree with TRBD1. CDR3 length equals 15 residues. Germline V lookup: CDR1 MDHEN, CDR2 SYDVKM. V dropped 5 bases and J dropped 5; count of bases not matched to a gene: 10.

The chain combines TRBV29-1 with TRBJ2-2, with a weak D call TRBD2 (5 bases). The V gene's germline CDR1 is SQVTM and CDR2 ANQGSEA. CDR3 length: 14 residues. Deletions cut 7 bases from V and 7 bases from J, with 19 bases between. The CDR3 loop reads CSATRGAGHGELFF. The DNA of the CDR3 is TGCAGCGCCACTCGGGGAGCCGGCCACGGGGAGCTGTTTTTT.

As for this clonotype: The CDR3 ends on some other residue instead of the conserved phenylalanine or tryptophan, so this is likely a read error. V and J are TRBV12-3 or TRBV12-4 and TRBJ1-5, with a tentative D call TRBD1 (5 bases). The CDR3 is 13 residues long. The CDR3 region has the DNA TGTGCCAGCAGTCTGGCGGGACGGCAGCCTCAGCATCTT. Its translation: CASSLAGRQPQHL.

Worth noting for this clonotype: This may come from a read error, since a much larger clone is one base off. V is TRBV12-3 or TRBV12-4 and J is TRBJ2-5; 8 bases are a match to TRBD1. The CDR3 has 13 amino acids. With V trimmed by 3 bases and J by 13 bases, 10 bases remained unmatched. CDR3 region: CASSLDRVYERYF. The DNA for the CDR3 is TGTGCCAGCAGTTTGGACAGGGTCTACGAGCGGTACTTC.

V usage is TRBV11-2 and J usage is TRBJ2-3; possible D gene TRBD1, 6 bases. The CDR3 runs 16 residues. Trimming took 5 bases from V and 6 from J, leaving 21 bases between them. The germline gives CDR1 SGHAT, CDR2 FQNNGV. The CDR3 protein is CASSTLWGHTADTQYF. The CDR3 DNA reads TGTGCCAGCAGCACCCTATGGGGACATACTGCCGATACGCAGTATTTT.